One sample yielded the 16 T cell receptor beta chains listed below, sequenced in a study of cytomegalovirus exposure and HLA in healthy donors. Profiled with immunoSEQ multiplex PCR; TCRdb holds only in-frame clones, not every one. The profile shows 52,000 or so clones, about 88% of them singletons. Sequenced input: PBMCs. The source of these receptors is a woman aged 18-29 years in good health and CMV-seronegative.

The DNA for the CDR3 is TGTGCCAGCAGGCGTGACCAGGGGGCTGTATGGGAGACCCAGTACTTC. Translating it yields CASRRDQGAVWETQYF. The chain has TRBV28 and TRBJ2-5, with 8 bases that match TRBD1. The trim removed 6 bases at V and 5 bases at J, leaving 14 bases unmatched. Germline lookup yields CDR1 MDHEN and CDR2 SYDVKM. The CDR3 spans 16 residues.

Concerning this clone: At one end, the junction sequence differs from germline, possibly due to a read error. The V gene is TRBV19, the J gene TRBJ2-6; tentative D call: TRBD2 (7 bases). The CDR3 runs to 16 residues. Looked up from germline, CDR1 is LNHDA and CDR2 is SQIVND (reference sequence). In DNA, the CDR3 is TGTGCCAGTACGGGTGGGGGGGCGGCTGGGGCTAACGTCCTGACTTTC. Translated: CASTGGGAAGANVLTF.

This chain uses TRBV5-1 with TRBJ2-1; the match to TRBD2 covers 9 bases. This CDR3 region has 16 residues. Losses at the gene ends were 3 bases for V and 4 bases for J; bases not matched to a gene: 8. Germline V gives CDR1 SGHRS, CDR2 YFSETQ. The CDR3 bases are TGCGCCAGCAGCTATAGCGGGGGAGTTGGATACAATGAGCAGTTCTTC. Translation: CASSYSGGVGYNEQFF. The variable domain in full, with the rest retrieved from reference TRBV5-1 and TRBJ2-1, is KAGVTQTPRYLIKTRGQQVTLSCSPISGHRSVSWYQQTPGQGLQFLFEYFSETQRNKGNFPGRFSGRQFSNSRSEMNVSTLELGDSALYLCASSYSGGVGYNEQFFGPGTRLTVL.

This chain links TRBV7-9 with TRBJ2-7; no clear D. V dropped 1 base and J dropped 0 bases, with 10 bases sitting between them. The CDR3 runs to 15 residues. The germline V gene encodes CDR1 SEHNR and CDR2 FQNEAQ (reference sequence). CDR3 nucleotide sequence: TGTGCCAGCAGCTTAGGGCCGTTGTCCTCCTACGAGCAGTACTTC. The encoded protein is CASSLGPLSSYEQYF.

The chain uses TRBV21-1 and TRBJ1-2; the listed D gene, TRBD1, was not tested against the DNA. TRBV21-1 is shown as a pseudogene. This CDR3 has 14 residues. DNA of the CDR3: TGTGCCAGCAGAGACAGGGCGGGTAGGTATGGCTACACCTTC. This translates into CASRDRAGRYGYTF.

The chain is built from TRBV5-1 and TRBJ2-1, with 11 bases identical to TRBD2. With 7 bases clipped from V and 8 bases from J, the junction kept 8 bases outside the gene matches. Per germline, CDR1 SGHRS and CDR2 YFSETQ. The CDR3 loop spans 14 amino acids. The CDR3 protein is CASFLGTSGHEQFF. The CDR3, as DNA: TGCGCCAGCTTCCTCGGGACTAGCGGACATGAGCAGTTCTTC.

The genes are TRBV6-4 and TRBJ1-2; TRBD1 matches at 7 bases. This CDR3 contains 14 residues. Germline lookup yields CDR1 MRHNA and CDR2 SNTAGT. V was pared by 5 bases and J by 5 bases, with 8 bases of the junction left unmatched. The CDR3 nucleotides read TGTGCCAGCAGTCCATTTTTACAGGGGTATGGCTACACCTTC. As protein: CASSPFLQGYGYTF.

To note about this clone: The CDR3 does not close with the conserved phenylalanine or tryptophan, likely indicating a read error. V is TRBV25-1 and J is TRBJ1-6, with D unresolved. The germline V gene has CDR1 MGHDK and CDR2 SYGVNS. CDR3 length: 13 amino acids. The V end was cut by 5 bases, the J end by 10 bases, with 12 bases between. CDR3 amino acids: CASSNSVASPLHV. CDR3 nucleotides: TGTGCCAGCAGTAACTCGGTTGCCTCACCCCTCCACGTT.

This sequence joins TRBV6-1 and TRBJ1-1; the D is unclear. Germline CDR1 MNHNS, CDR2 SASEGT. This CDR3 comprises 11 residues. The V gene lost 7 bases and the J gene lost 1 base, with 4 bases spanning the gap. The CDR3 DNA follows: TGTGCCAGCACTCGGAACACTGAAGCTTTCTTT. Translated: CASTRNTEAFF.

This chain joins TRBV27 and TRBJ2-7; 7 bases line up with TRBD2. With V trimmed by 4 bases and J by 5 bases, 8 bases remained unmatched. Germline CDR1 and CDR2: MNHEY and SMNVEV (reference sequence). The CDR3 loop spans 14 amino acids. CDR3 nucleotides: TGTGCCAGCAGTTCTCTGACTAGCCGCAACGAGCAGTACTTC. It encodes CASSSLTSRNEQYF.

The chain uses TRBV9 and TRBJ2-3; 9 bases are shared with TRBD2. The trim removed 9 bases at V and 3 bases at J, leaving 11 bases unmatched. Germline V gene data show CDR1 as SGDLS and CDR2 as YYNGEE. CDR3 length: 15 residues. The CDR3 nucleotides read TGTGCCACAATCGGCGGGGGGGCTTCAACAGATACGCAGTATTTT. Translation: CATIGGGASTDTQYF.

The V and J genes are TRBV4-1 and TRBJ1-6, with D uncertain. Trimming shortened V by 6 bases and J by 7 bases, and 16 bases separated the two germline ends. The CDR3 has 15 residues. From germline, CDR1 is MGHRA and CDR2 YSYEKL. The CDR3, as DNA: TGCGCCAGCAGTTCTTGGCGGGAAAAGAATTCACCCCTCCACTTT. Protein sequence: CASSSWREKNSPLHF.

The chain combines TRBV5-4 with TRBJ1-1, with D unresolved. V lost 4 bases, J lost 6 bases, and 10 bases lay in between. This CDR3 comprises 12 residues. CDR1 is SGHNT and CDR2 is YYREEE in the germline V gene (reference sequence). The CDR3 protein is CASSSPGSEAFF. The CDR3 nucleotides are TGTGCCAGCAGCAGCCCGGGGTCTGAAGCTTTCTTT. The whole variable domain, filled in from reference TRBV5-4 and TRBJ1-1, reads ETGVTQSPTHLIKTRGQQVTLRCSSQSGHNTVSWYQQALGQGPQFIFQYYREEENGRGNFPPRFSGLQFPNYSSELNVNALELDDSALYLCASSSPGSEAFFGQGTRLTVV.

This chain uses TRBV28 with TRBJ2-1, with D perhaps matching TRBD2 (5 bases). CDR3 length: 13 residues. Germline values: CDR1 MDHEN, CDR2 SYDVKM. Trimming pared 1 base from V and 9 bases from J, leaving 10 bases between. The CDR3 DNA follows: TGTGCCAGCAGTTTATCGAGGGTCCCTGAGCAGTTCTTC. Translation gives CASSLSRVPEQFF.

The gene calls are TRBV12-5 and TRBJ2-2, with 7 bases matching TRBD2. Losses at the gene ends were 1 base for V and 3 bases for J; bases not matched to a gene: 2. Per germline, CDR1 LGHNT and CDR2 FRNRAP. The CDR3 extends over 15 amino acids. The CDR3: CASGLAAGYTGELFF. CDR3 bases: TGTGCTAGTGGTTTGGCAGCGGGGTACACCGGGGAGCTGTTTTTT.

This chain joins TRBV4-1 and TRBJ1-2; D is perhaps TRBD1 (5 bases). CDR3 length: 14 amino acids. V gave up 1 base and J gave up 4 bases, with 10 bases separating them. Germline CDR1 MGHRA, CDR2 YSYEKL. The CDR3 loop reads CASSQGSGGYGYTF. For the CDR3, the DNA is TGCGCCAGCAGCCAAGGATCGGGGGGCTATGGCTACACCTTC.